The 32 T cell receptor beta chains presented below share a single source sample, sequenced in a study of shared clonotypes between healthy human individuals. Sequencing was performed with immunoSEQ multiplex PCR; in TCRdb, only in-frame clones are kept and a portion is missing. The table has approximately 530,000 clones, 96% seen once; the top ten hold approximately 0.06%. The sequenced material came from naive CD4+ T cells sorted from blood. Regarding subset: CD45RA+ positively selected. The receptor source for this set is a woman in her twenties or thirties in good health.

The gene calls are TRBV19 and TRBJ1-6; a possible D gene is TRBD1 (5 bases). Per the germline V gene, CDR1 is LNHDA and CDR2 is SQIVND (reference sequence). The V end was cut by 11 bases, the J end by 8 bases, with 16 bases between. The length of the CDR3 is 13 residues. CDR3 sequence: CAVRVSMDSPLHF. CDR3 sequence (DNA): TGTGCCGTCAGGGTTAGCATGGATTCACCCCTCCACTTT.

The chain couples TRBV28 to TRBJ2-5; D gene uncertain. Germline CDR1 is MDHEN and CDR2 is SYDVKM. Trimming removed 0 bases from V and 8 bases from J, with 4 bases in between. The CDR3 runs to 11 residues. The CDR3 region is CASSLWCTQYF. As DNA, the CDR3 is TGTGCCAGCAGTTTATGGTGCACCCAGTACTTC.

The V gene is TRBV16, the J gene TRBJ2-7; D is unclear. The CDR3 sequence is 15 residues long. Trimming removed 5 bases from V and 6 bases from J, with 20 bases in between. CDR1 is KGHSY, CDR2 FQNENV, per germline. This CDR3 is CASSSLVTQASEQYF. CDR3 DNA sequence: TGTGCCAGCAGCTCTCTCGTAACCCAAGCAAGCGAGCAGTACTTC.

The CDR3 DNA is TGTGCCAGTAGTATAGTTGGGACATCGAGTAGGGAGCAGTTCTTC. It is translated as CASSIVGTSSREQFF. This sequence joins TRBV19 and TRBJ2-1; D is perhaps TRBD1 (6 bases). V was shortened by 1 base and J by 10 bases, with 17 bases between the two germline ends. This CDR3 is 15 amino acids long. CDR1 LNHDA and CDR2 SQIVND come from the germline V gene (reference sequence).

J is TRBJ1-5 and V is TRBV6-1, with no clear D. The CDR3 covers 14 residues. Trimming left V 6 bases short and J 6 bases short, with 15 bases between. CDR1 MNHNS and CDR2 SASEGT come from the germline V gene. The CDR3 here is CASSLDGSGQPQHF. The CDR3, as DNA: TGTGCCAGCAGCCTGGACGGGAGCGGTCAGCCCCAGCATTTT.

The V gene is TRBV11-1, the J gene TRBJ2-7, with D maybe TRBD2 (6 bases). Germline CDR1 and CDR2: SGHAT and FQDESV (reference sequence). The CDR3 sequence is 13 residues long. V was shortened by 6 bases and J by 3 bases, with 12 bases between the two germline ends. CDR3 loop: CASSPGLRYEQYF. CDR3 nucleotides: TGTGCCAGCAGTCCGGGACTCCGCTACGAGCAGTACTTC. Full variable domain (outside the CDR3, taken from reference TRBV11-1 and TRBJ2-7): EAEVAQSPRYKITEKSQAVAFWCDPISGHATLYWYRQILGQGPELLVQFQDESVVDDSQLPKDRFSAERLKGVDSTLKIQPAELGDSAMYLCASSPGLRYEQYFGPGTRLTVT.

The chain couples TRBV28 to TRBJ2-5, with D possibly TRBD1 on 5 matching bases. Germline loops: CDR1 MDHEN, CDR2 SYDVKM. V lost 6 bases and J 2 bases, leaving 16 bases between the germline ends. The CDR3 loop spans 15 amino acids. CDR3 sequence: CASREFLRVQETQYF. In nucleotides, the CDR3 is TGTGCCAGCAGGGAGTTTCTCAGGGTACAAGAGACCCAGTACTTC.

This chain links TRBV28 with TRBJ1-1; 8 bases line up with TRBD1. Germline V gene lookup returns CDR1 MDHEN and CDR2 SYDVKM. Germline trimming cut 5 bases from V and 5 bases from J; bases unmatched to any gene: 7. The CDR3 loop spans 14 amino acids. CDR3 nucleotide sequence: TGTGCCAGCAGTACCCCCGACAGGGGAACTGAAGCTTTCTTT. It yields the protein CASSTPDRGTEAFF.

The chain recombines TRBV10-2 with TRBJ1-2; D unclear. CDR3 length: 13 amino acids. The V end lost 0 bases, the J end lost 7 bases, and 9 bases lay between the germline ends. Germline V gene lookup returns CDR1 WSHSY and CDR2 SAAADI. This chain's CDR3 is CASSESAGVGYTF. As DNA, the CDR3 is TGCGCCAGCAGTGAGTCTGCCGGGGTTGGCTACACCTTC.

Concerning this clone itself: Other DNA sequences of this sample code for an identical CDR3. The CDR3 reads CASSPRGLAGGTDTQYF. CDR3 DNA: TGTGCCAGCAGCCCACGGGGTCTAGCGGGGGGCACAGATACGCAGTATTTT. The chain combines TRBV11-2 with TRBJ2-3; 10 positions match TRBD2. Germline CDR1 is SGHAT and CDR2 is FQNNGV. Losses at the gene ends were 5 bases for V and 1 base for J; bases not matched to a gene: 9. This CDR3 region has 17 residues.

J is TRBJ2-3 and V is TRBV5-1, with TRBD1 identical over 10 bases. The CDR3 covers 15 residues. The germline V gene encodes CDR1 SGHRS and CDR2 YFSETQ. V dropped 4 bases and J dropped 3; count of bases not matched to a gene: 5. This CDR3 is CASSVGQGGTDTQYF. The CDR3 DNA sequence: TGCGCCAGCAGCGTCGGACAGGGGGGGACAGATACGCAGTATTTT.

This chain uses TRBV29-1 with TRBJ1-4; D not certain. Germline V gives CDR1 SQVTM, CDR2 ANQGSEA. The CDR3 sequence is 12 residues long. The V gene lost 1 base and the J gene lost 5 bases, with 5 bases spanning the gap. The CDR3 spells CSVEGPNEKLFF. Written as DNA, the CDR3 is TGCAGCGTTGAAGGACCGAATGAAAAACTGTTTTTT.

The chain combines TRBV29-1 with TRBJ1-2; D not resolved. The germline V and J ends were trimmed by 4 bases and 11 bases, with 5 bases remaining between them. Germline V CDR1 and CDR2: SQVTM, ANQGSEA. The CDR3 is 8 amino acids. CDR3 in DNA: TGCAGCGTTGGTCGTTACACCTTC. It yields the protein CSVGRYTF.

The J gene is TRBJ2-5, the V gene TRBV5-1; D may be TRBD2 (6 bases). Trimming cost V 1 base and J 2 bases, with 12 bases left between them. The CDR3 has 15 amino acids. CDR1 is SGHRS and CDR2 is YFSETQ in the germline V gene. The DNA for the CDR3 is TGCGCCAGCAGCTTGTTGGGGGGAAGACAAGAGACCCAGTACTTC. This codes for CASSLLGGRQETQYF.

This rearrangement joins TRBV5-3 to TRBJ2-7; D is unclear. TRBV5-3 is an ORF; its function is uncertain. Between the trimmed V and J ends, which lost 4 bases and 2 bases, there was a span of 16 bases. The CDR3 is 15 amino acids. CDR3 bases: TGTGCCAGAAGCGGGTGGGTGGACGGCCCCTACGAGCAGTACTTC. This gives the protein CARSGWVDGPYEQYF.

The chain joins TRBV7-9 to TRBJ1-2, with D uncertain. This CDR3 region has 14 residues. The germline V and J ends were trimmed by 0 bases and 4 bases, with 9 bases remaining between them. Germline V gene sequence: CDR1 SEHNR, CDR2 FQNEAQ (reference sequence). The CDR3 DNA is TGTGCCAGCAGCTTAGCTCCAGGCCTCTATGGCTACACCTTC. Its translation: CASSLAPGLYGYTF.

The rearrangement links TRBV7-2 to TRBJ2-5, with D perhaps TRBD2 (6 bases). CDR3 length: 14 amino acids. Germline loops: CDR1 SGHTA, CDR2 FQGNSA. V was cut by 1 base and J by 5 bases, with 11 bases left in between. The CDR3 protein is CASSLGLAYETQYF. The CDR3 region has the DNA TGTGCCAGCAGCTTAGGGCTAGCGTACGAGACCCAGTACTTC.

The CDR3 region has the DNA TGTGCCTGGATGGGAGCGGGTACCTACGAGCAGTACTTC. Translated: CAWMGAGTYEQYF. The rearrangement uses TRBV30 and TRBJ2-7, with D maybe TRBD2 (6 bases). Germline CDR1 reads GTSNPN; CDR2 reads SVGIG (reference sequence). Trimming took off 4 bases at V and 2 bases at J, with 12 bases between the two ends. This CDR3 is 13 amino acids long.

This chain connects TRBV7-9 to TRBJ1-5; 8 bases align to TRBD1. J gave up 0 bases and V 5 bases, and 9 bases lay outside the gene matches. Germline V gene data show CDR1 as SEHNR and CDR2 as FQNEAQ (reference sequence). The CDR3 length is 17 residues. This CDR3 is CASSPPDRDNSNQPQHF. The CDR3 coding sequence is TGTGCCAGCAGCCCCCCGGACAGGGACAATAGCAATCAGCCCCAGCATTTT.

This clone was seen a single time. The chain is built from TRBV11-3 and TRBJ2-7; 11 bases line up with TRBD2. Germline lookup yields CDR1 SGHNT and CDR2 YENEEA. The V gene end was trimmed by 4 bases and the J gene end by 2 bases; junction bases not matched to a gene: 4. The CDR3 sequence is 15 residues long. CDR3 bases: TGTGCCAGCAGCTCTAGACTAGCGGGGACCTACGAGCAGTACTTC. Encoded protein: CASSSRLAGTYEQYF.

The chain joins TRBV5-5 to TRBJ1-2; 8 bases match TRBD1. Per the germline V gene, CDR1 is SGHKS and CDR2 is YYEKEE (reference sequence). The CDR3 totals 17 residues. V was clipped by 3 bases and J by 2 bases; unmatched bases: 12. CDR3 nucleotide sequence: TGTGCCAGCAGCTCCATTAGACGCCGGGACAGGAACTATGGCTACACCTTC. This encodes CASSSIRRRDRNYGYTF.

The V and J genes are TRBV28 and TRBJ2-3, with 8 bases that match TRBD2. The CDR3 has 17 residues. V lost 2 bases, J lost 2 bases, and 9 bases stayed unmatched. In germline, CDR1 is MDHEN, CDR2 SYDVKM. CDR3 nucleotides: TGTGCCAGCAGTTTAGTGGCTAGCGGGCATTTCACAGATACGCAGTATTTT. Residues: CASSLVASGHFTDTQYF.

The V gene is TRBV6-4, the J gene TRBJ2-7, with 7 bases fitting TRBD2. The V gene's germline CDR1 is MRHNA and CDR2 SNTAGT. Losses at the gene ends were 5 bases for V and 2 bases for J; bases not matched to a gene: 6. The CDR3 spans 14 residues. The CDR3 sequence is CASSSRGSPYEQYF. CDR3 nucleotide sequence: TGTGCCAGCAGTTCGCGGGGGAGCCCCTACGAGCAGTACTTC.

The CDR3 sequence is CASSYSDRAGNTIYF. CDR3 bases: TGTGCCAGCAGTTACTCGGACAGGGCTGGAAACACCATATATTTT. The V and J genes are TRBV6-5 and TRBJ1-3, with 8 nucleotides matching TRBD1. Germline V CDR1 and CDR2: MNHEY, SVGAGI. V lost 0 bases and J lost 2; bases outside the gene matches: 0. This CDR3 spans 15 amino acids.

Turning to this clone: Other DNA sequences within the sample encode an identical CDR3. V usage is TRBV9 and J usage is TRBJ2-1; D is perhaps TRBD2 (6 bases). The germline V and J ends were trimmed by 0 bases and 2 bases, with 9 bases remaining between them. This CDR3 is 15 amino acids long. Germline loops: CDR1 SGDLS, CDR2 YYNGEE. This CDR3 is CASSVVSGTYNEQFF. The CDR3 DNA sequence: TGTGCCAGCAGCGTAGTTAGCGGTACCTACAATGAGCAGTTCTTC.

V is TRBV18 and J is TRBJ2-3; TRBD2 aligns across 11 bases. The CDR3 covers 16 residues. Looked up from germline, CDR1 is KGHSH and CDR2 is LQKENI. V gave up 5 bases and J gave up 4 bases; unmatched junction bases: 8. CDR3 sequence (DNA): TGTGCCAGCTCAACGACCAGTAGCGGGAGGGCAGATACGCAGTATTTT. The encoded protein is CASSTTSSGRADTQYF.

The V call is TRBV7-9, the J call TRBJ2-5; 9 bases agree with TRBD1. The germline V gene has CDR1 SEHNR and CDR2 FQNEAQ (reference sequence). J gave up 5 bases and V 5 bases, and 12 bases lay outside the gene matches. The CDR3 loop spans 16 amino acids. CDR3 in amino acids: CASSPTAGQGRETQYF. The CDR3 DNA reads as TGTGCCAGCAGCCCCACGGCGGGACAGGGACGTGAGACCCAGTACTTC.

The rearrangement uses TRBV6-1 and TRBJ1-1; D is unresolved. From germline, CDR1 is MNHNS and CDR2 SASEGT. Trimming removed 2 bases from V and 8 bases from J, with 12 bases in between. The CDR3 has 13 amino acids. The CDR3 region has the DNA TGTGCCAGCAGTGAATTTCTGGAGCCAGAAGCTTTCTTT. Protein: CASSEFLEPEAFF.

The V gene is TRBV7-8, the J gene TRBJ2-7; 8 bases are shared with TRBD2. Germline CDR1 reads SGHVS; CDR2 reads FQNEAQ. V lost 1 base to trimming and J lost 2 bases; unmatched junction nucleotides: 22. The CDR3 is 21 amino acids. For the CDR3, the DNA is TGTGCCAGCAGCTTAGACGTAGTGGGCGCAAACGGTCTAGCGGGTGCCTACGAGCAGTACTTC. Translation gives CASSLDVVGANGLAGAYEQYF.

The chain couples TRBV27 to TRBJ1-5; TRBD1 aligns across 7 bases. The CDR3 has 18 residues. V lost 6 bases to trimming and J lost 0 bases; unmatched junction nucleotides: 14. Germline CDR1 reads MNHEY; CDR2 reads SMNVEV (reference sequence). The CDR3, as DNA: TGTGCCAGCAGACCCGACAGGGACCCTTTATATAGCAATCAGCCCCAGCATTTT. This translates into CASRPDRDPLYSNQPQHF.

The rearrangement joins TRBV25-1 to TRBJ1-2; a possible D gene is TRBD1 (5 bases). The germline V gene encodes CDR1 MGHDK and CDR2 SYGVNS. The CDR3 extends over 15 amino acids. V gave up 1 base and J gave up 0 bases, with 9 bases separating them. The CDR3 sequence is CASSESGTPNYGYTF. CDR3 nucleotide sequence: TGTGCCAGCAGTGAATCAGGGACGCCTAACTATGGCTACACCTTC.

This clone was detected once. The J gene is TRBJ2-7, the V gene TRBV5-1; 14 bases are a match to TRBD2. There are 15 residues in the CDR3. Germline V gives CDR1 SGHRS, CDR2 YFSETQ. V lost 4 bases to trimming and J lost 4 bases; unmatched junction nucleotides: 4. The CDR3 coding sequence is TGCGCCAGCAGCGCCGGGACTAGCGGGAGTTACGAGCAGTACTTC. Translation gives CASSAGTSGSYEQYF. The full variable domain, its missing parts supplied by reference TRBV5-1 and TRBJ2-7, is KAGVTQTPRYLIKTRGQQVTLSCSPISGHRSVSWYQQTPGQGLQFLFEYFSETQRNKGNFPGRFSGRQFSNSRSEMNVSTLELGDSALYLCASSAGTSGSYEQYFGPGTRLTVT.